This T cell receptor beta chain was obtained from a study of T cells after yellow fever vaccination. Study details: Low-cell-number fractions underwent preparation using SMART-Seq v4 Ultra Low Input. General observations from the study: Highly abundant clonotypes carried over from the bulk population could end up in FACS-sorted repertoires as contaminants.

For TCR, cDNA came from 5'RACE template switching, which added a universal primer site and UMIs. Via MiXCR, TCRdb re-called the 5' RACE reads, giving one row per CDR3 protein. The sample contains some 550,000 distinct CDR3 sequences, roughly 21% of which appear only once. As concerns this clonotype: The target antigen is unknown.

The V end lost 10 bases, the J end lost 0 bases, and 14 bases lay between the germline ends. CDR1 MNHNS and CDR2 SASEGT come from the germline V gene. This CDR3 has 14 amino acids. The chain links TRBV6-1 to TRBJ2-3; D gene unclear. The sequencing used PBMCs, collected 15 days after the yellow fever booster vaccination. This clonotype was obtained from a man under 40 who received the YFV17D yellow fever vaccine. The CDR3 DNA sequence: TGTGCCATTAAGAGAGATTCTAGCACAGATACGCAGTATTTT. It encodes CAIKRDSSTDTQYF.